Below are 8 T cell receptor beta chains sequenced from a single sample in a study of tumor-infiltrating lymphocytes in primary liver carcinoma. Starting from approximately 470 ng of total RNA, TCR beta cDNA was produced with a primer in the constant region. Libraries of TCR beta came from three nested multiplex PCR rounds with slightly modified ARM-PCR. The first two PCR rounds used TRBV1-TRBV30 forward primers with a C-beta reverse primer, 9 to 11 cycles each. TCRdb called the multiplex PCR reads again in MiXCR, with one record for every CDR3 protein. The sample lists about 320,000 distinct CDR3 sequences; approximately 54% were seen once. Extraction also yielded germline DNA, while blood RNA was obtained from unsorted whole blood. Sequenced: peripheral blood. The receptors here all came from a woman in her thirties with primary liver carcinoma and hepatitis B virus infection.

The rearrangement uses TRBV18 and TRBJ2-1, with TRBD2 identical over 9 bases. Trimming removed 3 bases from V and 0 bases from J; junction bases left unmatched: 21. CDR1 is KGHSH, CDR2 LQKENI, per germline. This CDR3 has 22 residues. The CDR3 sequence is CASSPHSTGRAGGNNSYNEQFF. The DNA of the CDR3 is TGTGCCAGCTCACCCCACTCGACAGGGAGAGCGGGAGGAAATAACTCCTACAATGAGCAGTTCTTC. The full variable domain, rest sourced from reference TRBV18 and TRBJ2-1, is NAGVMQNPRHLVRRRGQEARLRCSPMKGHSHVYWYRQLPEEGLKFMVYLQKENIIDESGMPKERFSAEFPKEGPSILRIQQVVRGDSAAYFCASSPHSTGRAGGNNSYNEQFFGPGTRLTVL.

As regards this clonotype: A much larger clone is a single base away; this may be a read error. The CDR3 nucleotides read TGCGCCAGCAGCCAAGATTGGGGACAGCCCATTCAGCCCCAGCATTTT. This gives the protein CASSQDWGQPIQPQHF. The chain uses TRBV4-3 and TRBJ1-5; 7 positions match TRBD1. V gave up 0 bases and J gave up 6 bases; unmatched junction bases: 8. The germline V gene encodes CDR1 LGHNA and CDR2 YSLEER. The CDR3 totals 16 residues.

This chain links TRBV2 with TRBJ1-3; D remains unclear. Trimming left V 3 bases short and J 4 bases short, with 16 bases between. In germline, CDR1 is SNHLY, CDR2 FYNNEI. This CDR3 spans 16 amino acids. The CDR3 is CASSDLEPHTGNTIYF. The CDR3 nucleotides are TGTGCCAGCAGTGATTTGGAACCGCACACCGGAAACACCATATATTTT.

This clonotype showed up many times. CDR3 bases: TGTGCCAGCAGTTACAGGAGGGCCTTATACCTGGGTGGCTACACCTTC. It yields the protein CASSYRRALYLGGYTF. The chain uses TRBV6-5 and TRBJ1-2; D is uncertain. Germline CDR1 MNHEY, CDR2 SVGAGI. The CDR3 extends over 16 amino acids. Trimming took 2 bases from V and 7 from J, leaving 20 bases between them.

The chain joins TRBV5-4 to TRBJ2-3; maybe TRBD1 (6 bases). The CDR3 runs 15 residues. Looked up from germline, CDR1 is SGHNT and CDR2 is YYREEE (reference sequence). V gave up 3 bases and J gave up 5 bases, with 16 bases separating them. In DNA, the CDR3 is TGTGCCAGCAGCTGGGCTGTGTTGACAGGAGATACGCAGTATTTT. This translates into CASSWAVLTGDTQYF.

A note on this clonotype: This CDR3 is missing its conserved last phenylalanine or tryptophan, likely due to a read error. J is TRBJ2-1 and V is TRBV6-5, with D uncertain. The germline CDR1 and CDR2 sequences are MNHEY and SVGAGI. V lost 2 bases and J lost 3, with 8 bases in between. The CDR3 has 14 residues. CDR3 sequence: CASSYGGDYNEQFL. The CDR3 DNA follows: TGTGCCAGCAGTTACGGTGGCGACTACAATGAGCAGTTCTTG.

This clonotype was found many times. V and J are TRBV29-1 and TRBJ1-2; no definite D call. V lost 7 bases, J lost 8 bases, and 20 bases lay in between. The CDR3 extends over 13 amino acids. Germline CDR1 and CDR2: SQVTM and ANQGSEA. The CDR3 DNA follows: TGCAGCGCCCTAAAGTTAGGTCCCTACGGCTACACCTTC. This sequence encodes CSALKLGPYGYTF.

On this clonotype: Given a much more abundant clone one base away, this may be a read error. J is TRBJ2-1 and V is TRBV4-2, with D possibly being TRBD1 (6 bases). The V gene's germline CDR1 is LGHNA and CDR2 YNFKEQ. The CDR3 loop spans 15 amino acids. The CDR3 region is CASSQVVGGPNEQSF. CDR3 DNA sequence: TGTGCCAGCAGCCAAGTGGTTGGGGGCCCCAATGAGCAGTCCTTC.